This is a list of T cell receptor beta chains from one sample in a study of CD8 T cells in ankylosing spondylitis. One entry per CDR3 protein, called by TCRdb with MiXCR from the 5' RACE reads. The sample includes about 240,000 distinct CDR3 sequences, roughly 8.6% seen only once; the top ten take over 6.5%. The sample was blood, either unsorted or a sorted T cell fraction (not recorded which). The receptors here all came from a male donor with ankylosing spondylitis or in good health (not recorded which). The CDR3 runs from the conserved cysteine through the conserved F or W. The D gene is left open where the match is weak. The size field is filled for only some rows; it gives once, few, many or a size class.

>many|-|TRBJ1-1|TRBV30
CAWSPPWGGNTEAFF
TGTGCCTGGAGTCCCCCATGGGGTGGGAACACTGAAGCTTTCTTT
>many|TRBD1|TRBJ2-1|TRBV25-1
CASRLGTGGAGNEQFF
TGTGCCAGCAGGCTCGGGACAGGGGGCGCGGGAAATGAGCAGTTCTTC
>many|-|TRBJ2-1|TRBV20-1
CSAALLGREENEQFF
TGCAGTGCTGCTCTCTTGGGGCGGGAAGAGAATGAGCAGTTCTTC
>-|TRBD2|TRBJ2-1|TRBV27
CASSRGTSGFYNEQFF
TGTGCCAGCAGTAGGGGGACTAGCGGGTTCTACAATGAGCAGTTCTTC
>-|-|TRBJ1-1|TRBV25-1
CASSVLINTEAFF
TGTGCCAGCAGTGTTCTGATTAACACTGAAGCTTTCTTT
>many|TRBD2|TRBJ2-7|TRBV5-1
CASSTTSGRFYEQYF
TGCGCCAGCAGCACCACTAGCGGGAGATTTTACGAGCAGTACTTC
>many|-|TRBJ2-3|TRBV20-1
CSARHGTQYF
TGCAGTGCTAGGCACGGTACGCAGTATTTT
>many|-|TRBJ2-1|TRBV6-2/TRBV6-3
CASSYTESSYNEQFF
TGTGCCAGCAGTTACACGGAGAGCTCCTACAATGAGCAGTTCTTC
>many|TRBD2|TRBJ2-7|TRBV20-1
CSVQRGTSGYEQYF
TGCAGTGTTCAGAGAGGAACTAGCGGTTACGAGCAGTACTTC
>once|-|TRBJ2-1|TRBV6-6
CASSTSSSGQFF
TGTGCCAGCAGTACCTCGAGTAGCGGGCAGTTCTTC
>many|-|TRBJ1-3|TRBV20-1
CSARDLMERVSGNTIYF
TGCAGTGCTAGAGATCTTATGGAGAGGGTCTCTGGAAACACCATATATTTT
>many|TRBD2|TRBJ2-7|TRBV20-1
CSAFGTSESSYEQYF
TGCAGTGCCTTCGGGACTAGCGAGAGCTCCTACGAGCAGTACTTC
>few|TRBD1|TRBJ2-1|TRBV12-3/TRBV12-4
CASSPWGGQGNEQFF
TGTGCCAGCAGTCCCTGGGGGGGACAGGGGAATGAGCAGTTCTTC
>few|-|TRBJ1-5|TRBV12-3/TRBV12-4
CASSLSGGNNQPQHF
TGTGCCAGCAGTTTATCGGGAGGGAACAATCAGCCCCAGCATTTT
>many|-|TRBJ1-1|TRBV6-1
CASSEGVIFDTEAFF
TGTGCCAGCAGTGAAGGGGTTATCTTTGACACTGAAGCTTTCTTT
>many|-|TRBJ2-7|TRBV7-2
CASSLNAGGFAYEQYF
TGTGCCAGCAGCTTGAATGCTGGGGGCTTCGCCTACGAGCAGTACTTC
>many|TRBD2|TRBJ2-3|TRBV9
CASSLGTSGGDTQYF
TGTGCCAGCAGCCTTGGCACTAGCGGGGGCGATACGCAGTATTTT
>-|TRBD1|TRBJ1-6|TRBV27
CASRFARGASYNSPLHF
TGTGCCAGCAGGTTCGCCAGGGGGGCATCCTATAATTCACCCCTCCACTTT
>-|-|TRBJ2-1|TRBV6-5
CASSYQGHGYNEQFF
TGTGCCAGCAGTTACCAGGGACATGGGTACAATGAGCAGTTCTTC
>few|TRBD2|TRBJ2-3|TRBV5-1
CASSPLTSGVDTQYF
TGCGCCAGCAGCCCCCTGACTAGCGGGGTGGATACGCAGTATTTT
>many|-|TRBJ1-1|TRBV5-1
CASSLTPDIPTEAFF
TGCGCCAGCAGCTTAACCCCGGACATCCCCACTGAAGCTTTCTTT
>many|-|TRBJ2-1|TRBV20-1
CSARRVGDEQFF
TGCAGTGCTAGAAGGGTTGGAGATGAGCAGTTCTTC
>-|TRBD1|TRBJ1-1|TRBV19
CASSIQGVTEAFF
TGTGCCAGTAGTATTCAGGGGGTAACTGAAGCTTTCTTT
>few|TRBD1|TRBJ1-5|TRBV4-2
CASSQALPPGQGGQPQHF
TGTGCCAGCAGCCAAGCGCTGCCTCCGGGACAGGGCGGACAGCCCCAGCATTTT
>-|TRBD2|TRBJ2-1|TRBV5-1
CASRLRLAGAPEQFF
TGCGCCAGCAGACTCCGACTAGCGGGAGCCCCTGAGCAGTTCTTC
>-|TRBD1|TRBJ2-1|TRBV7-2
CASSLTPPGQGYNEQFF
TGTGCCAGCAGCTTAACCCCTCCGGGACAGGGCTACAATGAGCAGTTCTTC
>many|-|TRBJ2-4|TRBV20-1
CSARASFRLAKNIQYF
TGCAGTGCTAGAGCCTCTTTTCGCCTAGCCAAAAACATTCAGTACTTC
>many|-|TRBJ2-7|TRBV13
CASSLAVGPNEQYF
TGTGCCAGCAGCTTAGCGGTGGGTCCGAACGAGCAGTACTTC
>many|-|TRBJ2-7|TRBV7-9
CASSVGDEQYF
TGTGCCAGCAGCGTCGGCGACGAGCAGTACTTC
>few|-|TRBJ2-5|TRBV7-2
CASSSGPAGTQYF
TGTGCCAGCAGCTCGGGCCCAGCCGGGACCCAGTACTTC
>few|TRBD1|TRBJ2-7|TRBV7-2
CASSQGGAGSYEQYF
TGTGCCAGCAGCCAAGGGGGCGCCGGCTCCTACGAGCAGTACTTC
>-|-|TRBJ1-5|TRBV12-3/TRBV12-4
CASSFKDLRQPQHF
TGTGCCAGCAGTTTTAAAGACCTTCGTCAGCCCCAGCATTTT
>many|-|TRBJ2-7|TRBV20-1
CSASSLQGSYEQYF
TGCAGTGCTAGCTCCTTACAGGGTTCCTACGAGCAGTACTTC
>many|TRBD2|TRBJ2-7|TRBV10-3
CAINSGSLYEQYF
TGTGCCATCAATAGCGGGAGTCTCTACGAGCAGTACTTC
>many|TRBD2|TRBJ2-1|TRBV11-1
CASSFRGLAGGNGSYNEQFF
TGTGCCAGCAGCTTCCGGGGACTAGCGGGGGGAAACGGGTCCTACAATGAGCAGTTCTTC
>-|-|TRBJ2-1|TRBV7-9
CASSLEGLAEQFF
TGTGCCAGCAGCTTAGAGGGGCTAGCGGAGCAGTTCTTC
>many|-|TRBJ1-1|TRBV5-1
CASSETMIGAEAFF
TGCGCCAGCAGCGAGACGATGATAGGAGCTGAAGCTTTCTTT